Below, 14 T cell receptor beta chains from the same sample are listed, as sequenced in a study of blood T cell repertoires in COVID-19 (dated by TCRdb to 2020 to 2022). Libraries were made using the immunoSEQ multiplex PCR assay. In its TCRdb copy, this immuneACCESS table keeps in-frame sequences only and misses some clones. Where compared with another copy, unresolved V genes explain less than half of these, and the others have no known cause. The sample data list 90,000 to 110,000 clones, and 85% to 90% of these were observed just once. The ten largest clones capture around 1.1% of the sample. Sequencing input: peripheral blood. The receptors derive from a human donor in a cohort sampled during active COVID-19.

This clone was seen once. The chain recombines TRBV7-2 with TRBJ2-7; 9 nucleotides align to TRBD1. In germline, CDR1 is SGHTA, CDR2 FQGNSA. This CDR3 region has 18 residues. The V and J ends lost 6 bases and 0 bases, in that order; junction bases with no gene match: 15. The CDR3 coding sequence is TGTGCCAGCAGTCGGGTTCTACAGGGGGCGCCTGGCTCCTACGAGCAGTACTTC. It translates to CASSRVLQGAPGSYEQYF.

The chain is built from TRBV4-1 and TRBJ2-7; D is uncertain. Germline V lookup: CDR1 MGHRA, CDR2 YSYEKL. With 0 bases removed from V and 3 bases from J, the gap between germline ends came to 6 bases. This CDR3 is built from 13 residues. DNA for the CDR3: TGCGCCAGCAGCCAAGATCGTAACTACGAGCAGTACTTC. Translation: CASSQDRNYEQYF.

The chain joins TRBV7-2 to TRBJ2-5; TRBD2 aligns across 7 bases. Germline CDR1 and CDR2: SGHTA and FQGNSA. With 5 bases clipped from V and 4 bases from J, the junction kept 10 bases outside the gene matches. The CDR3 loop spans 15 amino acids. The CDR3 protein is CASSRVGGGGETQYF. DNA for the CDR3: TGTGCCAGCAGCCGGGTGGGCGGGGGAGGAGAGACCCAGTACTTC.

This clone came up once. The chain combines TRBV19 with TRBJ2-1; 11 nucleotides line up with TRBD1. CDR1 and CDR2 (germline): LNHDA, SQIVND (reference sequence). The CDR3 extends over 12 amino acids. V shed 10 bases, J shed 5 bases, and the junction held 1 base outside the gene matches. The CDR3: CATGQGDNEQFF. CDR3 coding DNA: TGTGCCACGGGACAGGGGGACAATGAGCAGTTCTTC. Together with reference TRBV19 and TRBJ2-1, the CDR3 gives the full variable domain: DGGITQSPKYLFRKEGQNVTLSCEQNLNHDAMYWYRQDPGQGLRLIYYSQIVNDFQKGDIAEGYSVSREKKESFPLTVTSAQKNPTAFYLCATGQGDNEQFFGPGTRLTVL.

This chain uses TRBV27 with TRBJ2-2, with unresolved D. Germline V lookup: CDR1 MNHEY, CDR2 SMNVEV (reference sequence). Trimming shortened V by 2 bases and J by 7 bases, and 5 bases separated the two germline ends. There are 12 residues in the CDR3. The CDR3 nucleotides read TGTGCCAGCAGTTTAGTTCTCGGGGAGCTGTTTTTT. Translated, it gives CASSLVLGELFF.

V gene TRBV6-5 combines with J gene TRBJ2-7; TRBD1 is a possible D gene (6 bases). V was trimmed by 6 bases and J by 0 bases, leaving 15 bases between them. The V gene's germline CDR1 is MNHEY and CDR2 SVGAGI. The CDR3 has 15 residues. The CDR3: CASSQTGISSYEQYF. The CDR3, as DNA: TGTGCCAGCAGCCAAACAGGGATCAGCTCCTACGAGCAGTACTTC.

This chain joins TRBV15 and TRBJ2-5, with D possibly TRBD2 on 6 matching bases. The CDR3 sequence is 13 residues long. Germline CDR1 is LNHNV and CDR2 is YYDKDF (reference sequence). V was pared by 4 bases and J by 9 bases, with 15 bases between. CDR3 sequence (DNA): TGTGCCACCAGCACCCCCAAGGAGGGGTCCCAGTACTTC. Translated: CATSTPKEGSQYF.

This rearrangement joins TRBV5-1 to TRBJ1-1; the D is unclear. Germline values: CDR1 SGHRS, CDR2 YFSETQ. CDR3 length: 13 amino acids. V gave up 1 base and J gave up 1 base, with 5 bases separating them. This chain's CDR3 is CASSLPENTEAFF. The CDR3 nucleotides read TGCGCCAGCAGCTTGCCAGAGAACACTGAAGCTTTCTTT.

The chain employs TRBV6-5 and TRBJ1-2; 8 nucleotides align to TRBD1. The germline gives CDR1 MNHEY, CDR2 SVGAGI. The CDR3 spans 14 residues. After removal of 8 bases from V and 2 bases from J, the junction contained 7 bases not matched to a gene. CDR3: CASLTQGANYGYTF. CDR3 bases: TGTGCCAGCCTTACCCAGGGGGCCAACTATGGCTACACCTTC.

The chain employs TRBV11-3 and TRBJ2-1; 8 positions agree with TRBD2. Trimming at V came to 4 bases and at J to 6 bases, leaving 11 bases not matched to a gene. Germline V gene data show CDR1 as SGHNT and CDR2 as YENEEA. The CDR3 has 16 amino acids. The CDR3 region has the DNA TGTGCCAGCAGCTATAAACCGGGACTAGGTAGCAATGAGCAGTTCTTC. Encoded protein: CASSYKPGLGSNEQFF.

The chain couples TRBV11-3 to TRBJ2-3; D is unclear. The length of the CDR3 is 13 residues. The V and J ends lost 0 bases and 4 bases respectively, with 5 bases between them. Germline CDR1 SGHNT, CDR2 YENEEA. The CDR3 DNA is TGTGCCAGCAGCTTAGATCATCCAGATACGCAGTATTTT. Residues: CASSLDHPDTQYF.

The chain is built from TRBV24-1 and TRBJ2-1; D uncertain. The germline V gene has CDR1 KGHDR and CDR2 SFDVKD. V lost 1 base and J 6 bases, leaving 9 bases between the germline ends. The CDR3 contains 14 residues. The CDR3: CATSDFSHSNEQFF. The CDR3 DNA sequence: TGTGCCACCAGTGATTTTTCCCACAGCAATGAGCAGTTCTTC.

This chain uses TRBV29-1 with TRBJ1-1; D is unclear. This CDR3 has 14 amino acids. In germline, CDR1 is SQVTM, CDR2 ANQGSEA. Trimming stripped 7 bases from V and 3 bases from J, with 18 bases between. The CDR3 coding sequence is TGCAGCGCCATGGCGCTAAAGCGGGACACTGAAGCTTTCTTT. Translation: CSAMALKRDTEAFF.

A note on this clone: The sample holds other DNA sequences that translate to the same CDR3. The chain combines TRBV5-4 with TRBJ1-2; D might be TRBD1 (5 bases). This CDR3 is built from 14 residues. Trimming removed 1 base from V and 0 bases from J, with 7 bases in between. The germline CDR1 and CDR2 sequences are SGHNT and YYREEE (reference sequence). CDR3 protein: CASSLRGANYGYTF. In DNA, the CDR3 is TGTGCCAGCAGCTTGAGGGGCGCTAACTATGGCTACACCTTC.